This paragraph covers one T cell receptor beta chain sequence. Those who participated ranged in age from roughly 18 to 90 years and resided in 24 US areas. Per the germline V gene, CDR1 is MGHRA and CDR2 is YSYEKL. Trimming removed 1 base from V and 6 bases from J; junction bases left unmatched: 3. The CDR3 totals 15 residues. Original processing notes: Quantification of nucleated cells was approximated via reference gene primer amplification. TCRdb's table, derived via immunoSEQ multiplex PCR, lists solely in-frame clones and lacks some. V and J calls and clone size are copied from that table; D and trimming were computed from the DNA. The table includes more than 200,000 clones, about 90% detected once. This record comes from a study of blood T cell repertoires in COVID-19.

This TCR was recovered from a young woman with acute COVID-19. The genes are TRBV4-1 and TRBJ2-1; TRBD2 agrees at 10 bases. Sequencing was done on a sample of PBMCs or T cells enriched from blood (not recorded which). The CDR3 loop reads CASSQVASGSNEQFF. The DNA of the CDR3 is TGCGCCAGCAGCCAAGTGGCTAGCGGGAGCAATGAGCAGTTCTTC.